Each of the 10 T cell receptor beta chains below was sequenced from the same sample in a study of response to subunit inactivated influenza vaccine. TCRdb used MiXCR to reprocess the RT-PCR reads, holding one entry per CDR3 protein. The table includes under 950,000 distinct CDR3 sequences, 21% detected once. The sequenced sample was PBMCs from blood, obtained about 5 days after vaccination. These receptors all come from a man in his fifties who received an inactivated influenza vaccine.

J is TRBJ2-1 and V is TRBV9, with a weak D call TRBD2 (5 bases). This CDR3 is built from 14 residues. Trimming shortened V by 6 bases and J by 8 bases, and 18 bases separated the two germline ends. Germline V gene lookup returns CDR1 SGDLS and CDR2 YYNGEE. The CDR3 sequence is CASTKGVAPDEQFF. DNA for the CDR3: TGTGCCAGCACCAAGGGTGTAGCGCCGGATGAGCAGTTCTTC. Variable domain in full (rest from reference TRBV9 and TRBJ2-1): DSGVTQTPKHLITATGQRVTLRCSPRSGDLSVYWYQQSLDQGLQFLIQYYNGEERAKGNILERFSAQQFPDLHSELNLSSLELGDSALYFCASTKGVAPDEQFFGPGTRLTVL.

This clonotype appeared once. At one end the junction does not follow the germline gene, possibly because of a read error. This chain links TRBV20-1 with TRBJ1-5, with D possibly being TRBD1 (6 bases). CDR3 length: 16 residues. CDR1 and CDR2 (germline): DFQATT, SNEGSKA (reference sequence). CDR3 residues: CCARGTGTPRGQPQHF. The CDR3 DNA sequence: TGCTGTGCTAGAGGCACCGGGACACCCCGGGGTCAGCCCCAGCATTTT.

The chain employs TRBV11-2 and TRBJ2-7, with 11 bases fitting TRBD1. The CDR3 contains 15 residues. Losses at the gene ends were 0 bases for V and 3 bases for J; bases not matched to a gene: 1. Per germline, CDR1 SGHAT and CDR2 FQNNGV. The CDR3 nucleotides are TGTGCCAGCAGCTTAGATGGGACAGGGGGCTACGAGCAGTACTTC. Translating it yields CASSLDGTGGYEQYF.

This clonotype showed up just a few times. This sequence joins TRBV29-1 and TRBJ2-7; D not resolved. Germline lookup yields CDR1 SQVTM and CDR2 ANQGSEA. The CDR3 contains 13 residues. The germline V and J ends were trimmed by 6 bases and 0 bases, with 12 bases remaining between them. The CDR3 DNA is TGCAGCGTCAAGGACCTAAGCTCCTACGAGCAGTACTTC. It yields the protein CSVKDLSSYEQYF.

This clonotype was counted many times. The CDR3 DNA sequence: TGTGCCAGCAGTTTAAGGCCGAGATTCCTAGCGGGAGTGTACACCGGGGAGCTGTTTTTT. Protein product: CASSLRPRFLAGVYTGELFF. The chain recombines TRBV12-3 or TRBV12-4 with TRBJ2-2; 10 bases align to TRBD2. The CDR3 has 20 residues. The V and J ends lost 2 bases and 3 bases, in that order; junction bases with no gene match: 15.

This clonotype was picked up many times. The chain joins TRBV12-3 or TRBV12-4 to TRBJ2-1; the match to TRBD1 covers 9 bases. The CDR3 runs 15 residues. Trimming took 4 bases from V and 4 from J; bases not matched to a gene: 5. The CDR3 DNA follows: TGTGCCAGCAGTTCGGGGACAGGGACATACAATGAGCAGTTCTTC. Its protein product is CASSSGTGTYNEQFF.

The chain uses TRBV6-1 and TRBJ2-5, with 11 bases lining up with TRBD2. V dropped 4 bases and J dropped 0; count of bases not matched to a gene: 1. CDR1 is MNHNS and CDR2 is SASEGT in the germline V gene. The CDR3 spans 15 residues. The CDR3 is CASSVAGGNQETQYF. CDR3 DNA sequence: TGTGCCAGCAGTGTAGCGGGGGGGAACCAAGAGACCCAGTACTTC.

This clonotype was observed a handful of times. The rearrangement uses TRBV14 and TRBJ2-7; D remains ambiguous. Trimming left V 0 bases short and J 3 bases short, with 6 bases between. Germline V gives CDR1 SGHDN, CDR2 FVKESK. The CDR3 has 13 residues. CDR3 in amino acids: CASSQEVIYEQYF. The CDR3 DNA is TGTGCCAGCAGCCAAGAAGTCATCTACGAGCAGTACTTC.

CDR3 residues: CASSPGGQYGYTF. For the CDR3, the DNA is TGTGCCAGCAGCCCCGGGGGACAGTATGGCTACACCTTC. The rearrangement joins TRBV11-2 to TRBJ1-2; 7 nucleotides match TRBD1. Germline CDR1 reads SGHAT; CDR2 reads FQNNGV. This CDR3 contains 13 residues. V lost 5 bases to trimming and J lost 5 bases; unmatched junction nucleotides: 5.

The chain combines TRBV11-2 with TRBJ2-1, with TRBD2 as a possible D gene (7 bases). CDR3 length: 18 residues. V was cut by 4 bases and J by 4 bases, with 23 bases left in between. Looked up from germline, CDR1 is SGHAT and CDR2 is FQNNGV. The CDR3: CASSSNNHGRGLYNEQFF. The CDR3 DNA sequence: TGTGCCAGCAGCTCCAATAACCATGGGCGGGGGCTTTACAATGAGCAGTTCTTC.